This TCR beta chain was recorded in a study of CD4 and CD8 cells across lung adenocarcinoma regions. Germline V CDR1 and CDR2: WSHSY, SAAADI. V lost 7 bases, J lost 1 base, and 13 bases lay in between. This CDR3 region has 14 residues. The patients had localized lung adenocarcinoma, a non-small cell subtype. TCRdb used MiXCR to reprocess the PCR reads, holding one entry per CDR3 protein. Here the sample spans roughly 7,600 distinct CDR3 sequences, 45% to 55% being singletons. Sequencing was carried out using CD8+ T cells from the center of a lung tumor. The sequence was collected from a male donor with lung adenocarcinoma. The CD4 and CD8 labels of this study may be unreliable. The chain combines TRBV10-2 with TRBJ2-5; the D gene is possibly TRBD2 (6 bases). The CDR3 coding sequence is TGCGCCAGCAAGGGAGCGGGCGTCCAAGAGACCCAGTACTTC. This gives the protein CASKGAGVQETQYF.